These T cell receptor beta chains were read from a single sample in a study of T-cell memory formation after mild COVID-19. MiXCR was run by TCRdb on the 5' RACE reads, yielding one entry per CDR3 protein. The sample consists of 250,000 to 350,000 distinct CDR3 sequences, approximately 14% of them appearing once. The sample was PBMCs or a T cell subset sorted from them (not recorded which). The receptors were gathered from a young man who had mild COVID-19 (a few samples of this study predate the infection). Cell type and time point are not known. Each CDR3 is given without its conserved first and last residue. The D gene is left open where the match is weak.

v_call	j_call	d_call	cdr3_aa
TRBV6-1	TRBJ1-2	-	ASSEWAGRGYT
TRBV7-9	TRBJ1-3	-	ASSPDEATIY
TRBV5-1	TRBJ2-1	TRBD2	ASSLLGGVHNEQF
TRBV7-9	TRBJ2-1	TRBD1	ATTGGGEQF
TRBV6-5	TRBJ2-2	TRBD1	AINSGTGGLNTGELF
TRBV12-5	TRBJ2-3	TRBD2	ASGLVGLAKTPSTDTQY
TRBV5-1	TRBJ2-1	-	ASSFAEGDYNEQF
TRBV4-3	TRBJ1-2	-	ASSQDASGPGGYT
TRBV5-1	TRBJ2-7	TRBD2	ASSPRGSSGGLREQY
TRBV6-2/TRBV6-3	TRBJ2-7	-	ASSYSPAAFYEQY
TRBV7-2	TRBJ2-5	-	ASSLAGGVETQY
TRBV7-2	TRBJ1-4	-	ASSVSEDEKLF
TRBV19	TRBJ1-1	-	ASSLGRGSTEAF
TRBV4-3	TRBJ1-6	TRBD1	ASSQRQGIRSPLH
TRBV7-2	TRBJ2-3	-	ASSLGGLTKDTQY
TRBV7-2	TRBJ2-3	-	ASSWGGGGLDTQY
TRBV6-5	TRBJ2-1	TRBD2	ASSSPLAGGANEQF
TRBV6-5	TRBJ1-1	-	ASSSSPSSRHSL
TRBV11-2	TRBJ2-1	-	ASSFTSSRYNEQF
TRBV4-1	TRBJ1-2	-	ASSQEEGFFYGYT
TRBV12-3/TRBV12-4	TRBJ2-3	-	ASSPPGRGDTQY
TRBV5-5	TRBJ2-3	-	ASSIPRGTTDTQY
TRBV5-1	TRBJ2-1	TRBD2	ASSRITSGGAGEQF
TRBV28	TRBJ2-4	-	ASSFRERTKNIQY
TRBV7-9	TRBJ2-3	-	ASSLTGARLTDTQY
TRBV3-1	TRBJ2-2	-	ASSYWTPANTGELF
TRBV7-3	TRBJ2-3	TRBD2	ASSLSPSGGADTQY
TRBV28	TRBJ1-2	-	ASSSLRLGYGYT
TRBV15	TRBJ1-1	-	ATSRVGGLGMNTEAF
TRBV7-2	TRBJ2-7	-	ASSLVTIDGQY
TRBV3-1	TRBJ1-2	TRBD1	ASSQTGNQYGYT
TRBV7-2	TRBJ1-5	TRBD1	ASSFSGQNSNQPQH
TRBV20-1	TRBJ2-7	TRBD2	SATSSGGYEQY
TRBV5-6	TRBJ1-4	-	ASSPKVRPSEKLF
TRBV18	TRBJ1-2	-	ASSPTTRYGYT
TRBV7-9	TRBJ1-1	-	ASSPETAPNTEAF
TRBV20-1	TRBJ2-1	TRBD2	SAGLLAGGYNEQF
TRBV7-9	TRBJ1-3	TRBD1	ASSSLTGTGNTIY
TRBV24-1	TRBJ2-7	-	ATTVVDTYYEQY
TRBV27	TRBJ2-5	-	ASSLSGVAGETQY
TRBV6-2/TRBV6-3	TRBJ2-5	TRBD2	ASSYYGGLQETQY
TRBV12-3/TRBV12-4	TRBJ2-3	TRBD1	ATAGTGAPSTQY
TRBV4-2	TRBJ2-5	-	ASSQGPSGEETQY
TRBV5-6	TRBJ1-6	TRBD1	ASRETGGRNSPLH
TRBV12-3/TRBV12-4	TRBJ1-3	TRBD1	ASSNRGPSGNTIY
TRBV12-3/TRBV12-4	TRBJ2-1	TRBD2	ASSGTSGGMGEQF
TRBV6-2/TRBV6-3	TRBJ2-5	-	ASTGPGGETQY
TRBV12-3/TRBV12-4	TRBJ2-3	-	ASSLGGGPPADTQY
TRBV30	TRBJ1-3	-	AWTTGPGNTIY
TRBV7-9	TRBJ1-1	TRBD1	ASSLWTGKTEAF
TRBV20-1	TRBJ2-4	TRBD1	SASGQGGNIQY
TRBV14	TRBJ1-1	-	ASSRNVGGRFTEAF
TRBV12-3/TRBV12-4	TRBJ2-1	-	ASSLFPYNEQF